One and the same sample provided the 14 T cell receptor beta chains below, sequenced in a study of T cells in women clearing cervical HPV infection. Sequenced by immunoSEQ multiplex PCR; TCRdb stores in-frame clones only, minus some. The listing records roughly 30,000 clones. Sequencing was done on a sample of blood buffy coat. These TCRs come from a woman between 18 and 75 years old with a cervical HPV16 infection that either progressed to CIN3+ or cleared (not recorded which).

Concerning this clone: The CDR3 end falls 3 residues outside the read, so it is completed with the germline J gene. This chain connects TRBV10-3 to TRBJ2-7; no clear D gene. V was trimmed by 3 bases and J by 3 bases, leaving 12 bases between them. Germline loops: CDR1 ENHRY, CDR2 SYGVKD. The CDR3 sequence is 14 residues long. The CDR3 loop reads CAISDFLSNYEQYF. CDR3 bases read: TGTGCCATCAGTGACTTTCTGAGCAACTACGAG.

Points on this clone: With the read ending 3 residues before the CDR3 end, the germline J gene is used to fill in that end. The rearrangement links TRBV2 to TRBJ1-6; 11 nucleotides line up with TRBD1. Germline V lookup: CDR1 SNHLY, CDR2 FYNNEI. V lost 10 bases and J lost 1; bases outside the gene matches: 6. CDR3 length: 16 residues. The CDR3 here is CAISGTGGSYNSPLHF. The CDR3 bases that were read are TGTGCCATCTCCGGGACAGGGGGTTCCTATAATTCACCC. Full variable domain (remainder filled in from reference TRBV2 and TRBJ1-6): EPEVTQTPSHQVTQMGQEVILRCVPISNHLYFYWYRQILGQKVEFLVSFYNNEISEKSEIFDDQFSVERPDGSNFTLKIRSTKLEDSAMYFCAISGTGGSYNSPLHFGNGTRLTVT.

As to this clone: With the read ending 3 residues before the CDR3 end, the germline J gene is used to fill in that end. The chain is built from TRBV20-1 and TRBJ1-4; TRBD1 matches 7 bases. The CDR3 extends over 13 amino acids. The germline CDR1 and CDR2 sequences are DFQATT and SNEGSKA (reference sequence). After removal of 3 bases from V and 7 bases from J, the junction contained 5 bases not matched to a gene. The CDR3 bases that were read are TGCAGTGCTAGTGACAGGGTGGGTGAAAAA. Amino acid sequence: CSASDRVGEK. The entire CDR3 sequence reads CSASDRVGEKLFF.

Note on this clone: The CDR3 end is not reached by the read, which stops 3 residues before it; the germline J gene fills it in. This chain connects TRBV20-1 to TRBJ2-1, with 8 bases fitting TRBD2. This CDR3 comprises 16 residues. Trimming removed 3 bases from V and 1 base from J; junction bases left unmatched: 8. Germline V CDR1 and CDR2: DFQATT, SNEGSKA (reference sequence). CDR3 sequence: CSASGGAGVSYNEQFF. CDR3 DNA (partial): TGCAGTGCTAGTGGAGGAGCGGGAGTTTCCTACAATGAG.

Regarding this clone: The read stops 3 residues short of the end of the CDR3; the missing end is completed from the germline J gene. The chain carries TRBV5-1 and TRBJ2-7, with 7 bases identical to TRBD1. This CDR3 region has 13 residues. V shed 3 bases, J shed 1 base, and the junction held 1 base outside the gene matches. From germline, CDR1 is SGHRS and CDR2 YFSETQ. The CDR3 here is CASSWDRSYEQYF. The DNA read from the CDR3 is TGCGCCAGCAGCTGGGACAGATCCTACGAG.

The CDR3 DNA, read in part, is TGTGCCAGCAGAGCCGGGACAGGGCTCTACGAG. It is translated as CASRAGTGLYE. Given in full, the CDR3 is CASRAGTGLYEQYF. The chain combines TRBV28 with TRBJ2-7, with 9 bases identical to TRBD1. Read sequence stops 3 residues before the CDR3 end, and the germline J gene provides the missing end. Trimming cost V 6 bases and J 3 bases; bases outside gene matches: 6. Germline V gives CDR1 MDHEN, CDR2 SYDVKM. This CDR3 contains 14 residues. Variable domain in full (rest from reference TRBV28 and TRBJ2-7): DVKVTQSSRYLVKRTGEKVFLECVQDMDHENMFWYRQDPGLGLRLIYFSYDVKMKEKGDIPEGYSVSREKKERFSLILESASTNQTSMYLCASRAGTGLYEQYFGPGTRLTVT.

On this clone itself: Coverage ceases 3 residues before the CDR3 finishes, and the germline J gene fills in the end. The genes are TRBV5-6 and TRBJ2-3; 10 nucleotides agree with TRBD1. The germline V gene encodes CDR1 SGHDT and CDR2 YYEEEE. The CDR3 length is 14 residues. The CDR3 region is CASSTDRGLWTQYF. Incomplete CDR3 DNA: TGTGCCAGCAGCACCGACAGGGGGCTCTGGACG.

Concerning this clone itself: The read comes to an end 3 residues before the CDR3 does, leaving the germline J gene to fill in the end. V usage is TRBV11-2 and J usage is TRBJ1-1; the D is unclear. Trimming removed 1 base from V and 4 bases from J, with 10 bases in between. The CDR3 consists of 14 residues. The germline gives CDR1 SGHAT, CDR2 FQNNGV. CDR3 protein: CASSLVAEGTEAFF. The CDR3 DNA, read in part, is TGTGCCAGCAGCTTAGTAGCAGAAGGCACTGAA.

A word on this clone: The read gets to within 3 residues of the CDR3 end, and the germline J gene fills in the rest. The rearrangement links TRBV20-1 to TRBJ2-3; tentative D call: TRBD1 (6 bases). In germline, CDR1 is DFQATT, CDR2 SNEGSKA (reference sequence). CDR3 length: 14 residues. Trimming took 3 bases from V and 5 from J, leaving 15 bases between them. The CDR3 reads CSARSLGAGDTQYF. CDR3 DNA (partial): TGCAGTGCTAGGAGTCTGGGGGCCGGAGATACG.

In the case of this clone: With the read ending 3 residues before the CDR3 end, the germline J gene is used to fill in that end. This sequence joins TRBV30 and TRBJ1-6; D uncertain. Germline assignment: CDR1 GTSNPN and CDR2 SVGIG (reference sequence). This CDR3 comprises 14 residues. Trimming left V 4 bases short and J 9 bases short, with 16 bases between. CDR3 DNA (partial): TGTGCCTGGACAGTTGCCCCGTCGATTTCACCC. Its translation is CAWTVAPSISP. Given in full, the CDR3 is CAWTVAPSISPLHF. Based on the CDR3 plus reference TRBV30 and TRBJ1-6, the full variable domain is SQTIHQWPATLVQPVGSPLSLECTVEGTSNPNLYWYRQAAGRGLQLLFYSVGIGQISSEVPQNLSASRPQDRQFILSSKKLLLSDSGFYLCAWTVAPSISPLHFGNGTRLTVT.

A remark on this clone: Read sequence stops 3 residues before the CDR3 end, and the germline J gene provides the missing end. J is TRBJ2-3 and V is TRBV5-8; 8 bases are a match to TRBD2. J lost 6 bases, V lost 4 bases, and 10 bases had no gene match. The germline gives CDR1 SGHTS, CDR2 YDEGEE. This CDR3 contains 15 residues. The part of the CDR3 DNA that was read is TGTGCCAGCAGCGAGGGCACCCGACTAGCGGATACG. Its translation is CASSEGTRLADT. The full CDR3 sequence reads CASSEGTRLADTQYF.

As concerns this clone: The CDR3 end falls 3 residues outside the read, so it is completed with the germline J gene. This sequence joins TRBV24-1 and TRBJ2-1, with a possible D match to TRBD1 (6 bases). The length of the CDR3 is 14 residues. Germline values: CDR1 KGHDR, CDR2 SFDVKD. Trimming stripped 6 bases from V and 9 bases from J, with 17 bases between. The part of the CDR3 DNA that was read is TGTGCCACCAGTATAGGGGGACACAACGTTGAG. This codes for CATSIGGHNVE. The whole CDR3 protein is CATSIGGHNVEQFF.

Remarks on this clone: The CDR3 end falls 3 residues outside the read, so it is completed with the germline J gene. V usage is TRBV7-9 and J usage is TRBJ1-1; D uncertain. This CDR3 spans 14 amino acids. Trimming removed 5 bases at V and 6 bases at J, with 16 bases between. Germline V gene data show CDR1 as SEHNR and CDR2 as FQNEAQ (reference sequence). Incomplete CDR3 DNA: TGTGCCAGCAGCGTATACGCGGCGGGGTCTGAA. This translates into CASSVYAAGSE. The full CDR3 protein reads CASSVYAAGSEAFF.

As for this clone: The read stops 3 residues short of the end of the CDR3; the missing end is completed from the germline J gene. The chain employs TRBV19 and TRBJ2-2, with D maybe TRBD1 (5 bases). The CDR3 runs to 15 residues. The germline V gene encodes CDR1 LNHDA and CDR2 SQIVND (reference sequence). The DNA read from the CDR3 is TGTGCCAGTAGTACCACAGGCGAGGTATATGAAAAG. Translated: CASSTTGEVYEK. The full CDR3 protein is CASSTTGEVYEKLFF.